The 32 T cell receptor beta chains listed next were all sequenced from one sample in a study of T cell clusters in autoimmune cytopenias. TRB was amplified by touch-down multiplex PCR, primer pools A and B combined. TCRdb reprocessed the multiplex PCR reads; each CDR3 protein has one entry and no DNA is given. The sample totals about 8,300 distinct CDR3 sequences; its top ten clones hold over 3%. TRB amplification used around 0.25 ug of peripheral blood genomic DNA. Material: peripheral blood. These receptors were collected from a human donor with an autoimmune cytopenia or autoimmune hepatitis (not recorded which).

This clonotype is labeled medium-sized based on frequency. The chain links TRBV5-6 to TRBJ2-3; TCRdb proposes TRBD1, but this gene call is untestable without DNA. CDR3 size: 14 residues. The germline V gene has CDR1 SGHDT and CDR2 YYEEEE. CDR3 region: CASSLKGASDTQYF.

The chain combines TRBV12-3 or TRBV12-4 with TRBJ2-7; TCRdb's D call, TRBD2, is unchecked because there is no DNA. The CDR3 length is 19 residues. The CDR3 region is CASSPRGLAGGSGSYEQYF.

The V call is TRBV10-3, the J call TRBJ2-3; the TCRdb call, TRBD2, lacks DNA for checking. The CDR3 runs to 16 residues. The germline gives CDR1 ENHRY, CDR2 SYGVKD. This CDR3 is CAISDGGTSATDTQYF.

The gene calls are TRBV5-6 and TRBJ1-5. Germline-derived CDR1 and CDR2 are SGHDT and YYEEEE. CDR3 length: 16 residues. The CDR3 loop is CASSLFSGFLGQPQHF. The full variable domain, with the rest looked up from reference TRBV5-6 and TRBJ1-5, is DAGVTQSPTHLIKTRGQQVTLRCSPKSGHDTVSWYQQALGQGPQFIFQYYEEEERQRGNFPDRFSGHQFPNYSSELNVNALLLGDSALYLCASSLFSGFLGQPQHFGDGTRLSIL.

Frequency places this clonotype as medium-sized (0.01 to 0.1%). This chain links TRBV7-2 with TRBJ2-7; there is no DNA to check the TCRdb D call of TRBD2. There are 16 residues in the CDR3. Germline assignment: CDR1 SGHTA and CDR2 FQGNSA. CDR3 in amino acids: CASSLGVREGPYEQYF.

This clonotype ranks as medium-sized (0.01 to 0.1%) in terms of frequency. The chain combines TRBV7-6 with TRBJ2-1. Per the germline V gene, CDR1 is SGHVS and CDR2 is FNYEAQ. CDR3 length: 12 residues. CDR3 protein: CASSLAARPQFF.

This clonotype is called medium-sized based on its frequency. V is TRBV18 and J is TRBJ2-7. Germline V gene data show CDR1 as KGHSH and CDR2 as LQKENI. This CDR3 comprises 14 residues. CDR3 loop: CASSPLHSAAEQYF.

This chain links TRBV5-5 with TRBJ2-5; no DNA is available, so the TRBD2 call from TCRdb remains unchecked. Germline V gene data show CDR1 as SGHKS and CDR2 as YYEKEE (reference sequence). The CDR3 length is 16 residues. This CDR3 reads CASSLGTRYPGETQYF.

The J gene is TRBJ2-1, the V gene TRBV6-2 or TRBV6-3; TCRdb gives TRBD2 as the D gene, but with no DNA this cannot be confirmed. The CDR3 loop spans 16 amino acids. Per the germline V gene, CDR1 is MNHEY and CDR2 is SVGEGT. The CDR3 spells CASGEASGRASNEQFF.

This clonotype ranks as medium-sized in terms of frequency. The V gene is TRBV6-5, the J gene TRBJ1-6; the D gene TCRdb calls, TRBD1, cannot be checked with no DNA. The CDR3 contains 12 residues. The germline CDR1 and CDR2 sequences are MNHEY and SVGAGI. This chain's CDR3 is CASSFPGSPLHF.

J is TRBJ2-5 and V is TRBV6-1. The length of the CDR3 is 15 residues. Germline CDR1 is MNHNS and CDR2 is SASEGT. Here the CDR3 reads CASKISSLRRETQYF.

This chain uses TRBV30 with TRBJ2-7; TCRdb designates TRBD1, a call that cannot be tested without DNA. The CDR3 runs to 14 residues. CDR1 is GTSNPN, CDR2 SVGIG, per germline (reference sequence). CDR3 protein: CAWSRDRESYEQYF.

According to its frequency, this clonotype is medium-sized. The V gene is TRBV19, the J gene TRBJ2-1; no DNA is available, so the TRBD1 call from TCRdb remains unchecked. The CDR3 contains 14 residues. Germline values: CDR1 LNHDA, CDR2 SQIVND (reference sequence). The CDR3 is CATKGVVGANEQFF.

By frequency, this clonotype is medium-sized. This rearrangement joins TRBV30 to TRBJ2-6; TCRdb reports TRBD1, a call that lacks DNA to check it against. CDR3 length: 14 residues. The germline V gene has CDR1 GTSNPN and CDR2 SVGIG (reference sequence). CDR3 protein: CAWITPGGANVLTF.

This clonotype is identified as medium-sized from frequency. The chain combines TRBV19 with TRBJ1-3; there is no DNA to check the TCRdb D call of TRBD1. Germline values: CDR1 LNHDA, CDR2 SQIVND (reference sequence). The CDR3 runs 16 residues. The CDR3 spells CASSIRTGDSGNTIYF.

This chain links TRBV27 with TRBJ2-2; TCRdb's D call of TRBD1 is untestable without DNA. There are 16 residues in the CDR3. Germline loops: CDR1 MNHEY, CDR2 SMNVEV (reference sequence). CDR3 protein: CASNFGQGAPTGELFF.

This chain joins TRBV7-6 and TRBJ2-2; there is no DNA to check the TCRdb D call of TRBD2. Germline V gives CDR1 SGHVS, CDR2 FNYEAQ. The CDR3 totals 16 residues. CDR3 in amino acids: CASSEGLAGATGELFF.

The CDR3 loop reads CASSLDTAYEQYF. The V gene is TRBV5-1, the J gene TRBJ2-7. This CDR3 region has 13 residues. From germline, CDR1 is SGHRS and CDR2 YFSETQ.

This clonotype shows up as medium-sized by frequency. This chain joins TRBV19 and TRBJ2-3. The V gene's germline CDR1 is LNHDA and CDR2 SQIVND (reference sequence). The CDR3 spans 14 residues. Here the CDR3 reads CASSIQSSTDTQYF.

By frequency, this clonotype is medium-sized. The chain has TRBV7-6 and TRBJ2-5; TCRdb's D gene call, TRBD2, goes unchecked for lack of DNA. The CDR3 has 12 residues. Germline lookup yields CDR1 SGHVS and CDR2 FNYEAQ. CDR3 residues: CASSLGSSSQYF. The full variable domain, completed using reference TRBV7-6 and TRBJ2-5, is GAGVSQSPRYKVTKRGQDVALRCDPISGHVSLYWYRQALGQGPEFLTYFNYEAQQDKSGLPNDRFSAERPEGSISTLTIQRTEQRDSAMYRCASSLGSSSQYFGPGTRLLVL.

This rearrangement joins TRBV30 to TRBJ2-3; TCRdb designates TRBD2, a call that cannot be tested without DNA. CDR1 is GTSNPN and CDR2 is SVGIG in the germline V gene (reference sequence). The CDR3 consists of 17 residues. CDR3 region: CAWTKGASGSSTDTQYF.

This clonotype is labeled medium-sized based on frequency. J is TRBJ1-5 and V is TRBV11-2. Germline V gene lookup returns CDR1 SGHAT and CDR2 FQNNGV. The CDR3 has 14 residues. This CDR3 is CASSPSNSNQPQHF.

V is TRBV10-3 and J is TRBJ2-3; checking the TCRdb D call of TRBD1 is not possible without DNA. This CDR3 has 15 amino acids. Germline V lookup: CDR1 ENHRY, CDR2 SYGVKD. The chain's CDR3 is CAISEGDRGTDTQYF.

This clonotype is classed as medium-sized by frequency. J is TRBJ1-3 and V is TRBV6-6. The CDR3 totals 13 residues. The V gene's germline CDR1 is MNHNY and CDR2 SVGAGI (reference sequence). This CDR3 is CASSYGSGNTIYF.

J is TRBJ2-2 and V is TRBV15; TCRdb picks TRBD1, but there is no DNA to check that call. This CDR3 region has 17 residues. Germline loops: CDR1 LNHNV, CDR2 YYDKDF (reference sequence). The CDR3 is CATSRGVRQGSTGELFF.

By frequency, this clonotype is medium-sized. The chain combines TRBV5-6 with TRBJ2-6. Germline CDR1 is SGHDT and CDR2 is YYEEEE. This CDR3 spans 13 amino acids. This CDR3 reads CASSFQGANVLTF. Based on the CDR3 plus reference TRBV5-6 and TRBJ2-6, the full variable domain is DAGVTQSPTHLIKTRGQQVTLRCSPKSGHDTVSWYQQALGQGPQFIFQYYEEEERQRGNFPDRFSGHQFPNYSSELNVNALLLGDSALYLCASSFQGANVLTFGAGSRLTVL.

V usage is TRBV6-1 and J usage is TRBJ1-5; TCRdb lists TRBD1, though no DNA is available to test this call. The germline gives CDR1 MNHNS, CDR2 SASEGT. CDR3 length equals 15 residues. The CDR3 protein is CASRGMVGGNQPQHF.

Considering frequency, this clonotype is medium-sized. V gene TRBV12-3 or TRBV12-4 combines with J gene TRBJ2-5; with no DNA, the TCRdb D assignment of TRBD1 cannot be verified. This CDR3 is built from 13 residues. CDR3 in amino acids: CASSFPPGETQYF.

By frequency, this clonotype is medium-sized. The V gene is TRBV27, the J gene TRBJ2-7; absent DNA, TCRdb's TRBD1 call cannot be checked. This CDR3 has 14 residues. Looked up from germline, CDR1 is MNHEY and CDR2 is SMNVEV (reference sequence). The CDR3 region is CASSGTGLHYEQYF.

This chain links TRBV6-4 with TRBJ2-1; without DNA, the TCRdb call of TRBD1 cannot be checked. Germline V gene data show CDR1 as MRHNA and CDR2 as SNTAGT. The CDR3 covers 14 residues. CDR3 region: CASSYPGLISVQFF.

The chain recombines TRBV5-1 with TRBJ1-1; TCRdb gives TRBD1 as the D gene, but with no DNA this cannot be confirmed. The CDR3 extends over 13 amino acids. CDR1 is SGHRS and CDR2 is YFSETQ in the germline V gene. CDR3 region: CASSLDPGGEAFF. The complete variable domain, with remaining parts taken from reference TRBV5-1 and TRBJ1-1, reads KAGVTQTPRYLIKTRGQQVTLSCSPISGHRSVSWYQQTPGQGLQFLFEYFSETQRNKGNFPGRFSGRQFSNSRSEMNVSTLELGDSALYLCASSLDPGGEAFFGQGTRLTVV.

CDR3: CASSQGHRQGPDTQYF. The V call is TRBV4-3, the J call TRBJ2-3; the D call of TRBD1 rests on TCRdb alone, since no DNA is present to check it. Germline V CDR1 and CDR2: LGHNA, YSLEER. The CDR3 length is 16 residues.